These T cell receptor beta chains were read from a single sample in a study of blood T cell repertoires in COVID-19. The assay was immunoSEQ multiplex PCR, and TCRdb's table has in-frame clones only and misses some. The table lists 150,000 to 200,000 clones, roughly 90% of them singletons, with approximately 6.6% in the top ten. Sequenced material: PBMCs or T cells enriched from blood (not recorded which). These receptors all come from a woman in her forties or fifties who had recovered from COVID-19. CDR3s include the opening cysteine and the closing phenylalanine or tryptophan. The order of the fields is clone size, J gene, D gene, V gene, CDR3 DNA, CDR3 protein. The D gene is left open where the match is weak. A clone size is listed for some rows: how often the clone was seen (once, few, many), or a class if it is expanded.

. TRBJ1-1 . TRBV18 TGTGCCAGCTCACCCCGGGCCGGGGGTGGGATGAACACTGAAGCTTTCTTT CASSPRAGGGMNTEAFF
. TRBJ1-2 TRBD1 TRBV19 TGTGCCAGTACTACGACAGGGGGCAACTATGGCTACACCTTC CASTTTGGNYGYTF
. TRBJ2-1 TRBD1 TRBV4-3 TGCGCCAGCAGCCAGGCCGGGACAGGGAACAATGAGCAGTTCTTC CASSQAGTGNNEQFF
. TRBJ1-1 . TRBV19 TGTGCCAGTTGGCAAGGGGCGAACACTGAAGCTTTCTTT CASWQGANTEAFF
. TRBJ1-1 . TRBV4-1 TGCGCCAGCAGCCAAGAGGTGGCGGGGGTGAACACTGAAGCTTTCTTT CASSQEVAGVNTEAFF
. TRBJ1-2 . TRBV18 TGTGCCAGCTCAACAAATACAGCTAACTATGGCTACACCTTC CASSTNTANYGYTF
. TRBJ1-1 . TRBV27 TGTGCCAGCAGTAGGGGCACTGAAGCTTTCTTT CASSRGTEAFF
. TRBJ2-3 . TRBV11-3 TGTGCCAGCAGCCGAGGGGCGGGGGCTAGCACAGATACGCAGTATTTT CASSRGAGASTDTQYF
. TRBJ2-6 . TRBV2 TGTGCCAGCAGTGAGGGAGTCGGTGGGGCCAACGTCCTGACTTTC CASSEGVGGANVLTF
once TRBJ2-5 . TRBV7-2 TGTGCCAGCAGCTTAGTGGGGAGGGGGAAAGAGACCCAGTACTTC CASSLVGRGKETQYF
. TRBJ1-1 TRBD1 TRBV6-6 TGTGCCAGCGGCGGACAGGGGGTTGTCGCTGAAGCTTTCTTT CASGGQGVVAEAFF
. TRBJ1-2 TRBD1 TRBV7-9 TGTGCCAGCAGCTCCGACCTGGGACAGCCGAATGTAGAAAACTATGGCTACACCTTC CASSSDLGQPNVENYGYTF
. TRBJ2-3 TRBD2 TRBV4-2 TGTGCCAGCAGCCAGACCGGGACTAGCGTCACAGATACGCAGTATTTT CASSQTGTSVTDTQYF
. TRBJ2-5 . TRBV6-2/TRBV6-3 TGTGCCAGCAGTTTAGCGGCTGGAGAACAACAAGAGACCCAGTACTTC CASSLAAGEQQETQYF
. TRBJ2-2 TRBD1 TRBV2 TGTGCCAGCAGAGAGGGCCTTCAGGGGGCCGCCGGGGAGCTGTTTTTT CASREGLQGAAGELFF
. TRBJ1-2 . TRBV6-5 TGTGCCAGCAGAAGAGTCGGACAGTTCTATGGCTACACCTTC CASRRVGQFYGYTF
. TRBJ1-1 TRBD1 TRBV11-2 TGTGCCAGCAGCTTAGGGGTCAGGGGGCCCACTGAAGCTTTCTTT CASSLGVRGPTEAFF
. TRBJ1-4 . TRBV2 TGTGCCAGCTTACCCGGGGGGGCGCGAAAACTGTTTTTT CASLPGGARKLFF
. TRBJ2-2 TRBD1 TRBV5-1 TGCGCCAGCAGCCCGGGACAGTACACCGGGGAGCTGTTTTTT CASSPGQYTGELFF
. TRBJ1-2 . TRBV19 TGTGCCAGTAGTATACAACAGAAAGCCAACTATGGCTACACCTTC CASSIQQKANYGYTF
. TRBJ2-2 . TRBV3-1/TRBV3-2 TGTGCCAGCAGCCTGGGGACTTCCACCGGGGAACTGTTTTTT CASSLGTSTGELFF
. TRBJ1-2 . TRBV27 TGTGCCAGCAGCAACAGAATCACTAACTATGGCTACACCTTC CASSNRITNYGYTF
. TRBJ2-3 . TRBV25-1 TGTGCCAGCAGTATCCTAGGTGTGGGGACTAGCACAGATACGCAGTATTTT CASSILGVGTSTDTQYF
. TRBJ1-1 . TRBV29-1 TGCAGCGCCCACAGGGCAGTGAACACTGAAGCTTTCTTT CSAHRAVNTEAFF
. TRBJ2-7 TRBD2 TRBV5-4 TGTGCCAGCAGCACCCGGACTAGAGGGGAGCAGTACTTC CASSTRTRGEQYF
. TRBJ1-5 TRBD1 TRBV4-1 TGCGCCAGCAGCCGGTCGGACAGGGATCAGCCCCAGCATTTT CASSRSDRDQPQHF
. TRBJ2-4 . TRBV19 TGTGCCAGTAAACAGACAGACAAAAACATTCAGTACTTC CASKQTDKNIQYF
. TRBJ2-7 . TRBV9 TGTGCCAGCAGCGTATCTGACAACACCCCCTACGAGCAGTACTTC CASSVSDNTPYEQYF
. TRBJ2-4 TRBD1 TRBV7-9 TGTGCCAGCAGCTCTTTCCGGGACAGATACATTCAGTACTTC CASSSFRDRYIQYF
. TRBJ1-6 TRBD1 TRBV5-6 TGTGCCAGCAGCAACGACAGGGGGGCTAATTCACCCCTCCACTTT CASSNDRGANSPLHF
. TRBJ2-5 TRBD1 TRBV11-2 TGTGCCAGCAGCCCGAGTGGACAGGCACAAGAGACCCAGTACTTC CASSPSGQAQETQYF